Below, 31 T cell receptor beta chains from the same sample are listed, as sequenced in a study of T cell responses to AZD1222 COVID-19 vaccine. Only in-frame clones appear in the TCRdb table, and some are missing; sequencing was by immunoSEQ multiplex PCR. The sample holds 120,000 to 150,000 clones, about 93% seen once. The sequencing here drew on peripheral blood, taken on day 0 of AZD1222 vaccination. These receptors were taken from an adult in good health.

The chain combines TRBV10-3 with TRBJ1-4; 9 nucleotides match TRBD1. The CDR3 consists of 13 residues. The ends lost 6 bases at V and 7 bases at J; junction bases unmatched: 3. Germline V CDR1 and CDR2: ENHRY, SYGVKD. The CDR3 DNA is TGTGCCATCAGCCGGGACAGGGTTGAAAAACTGTTTTTT. Translating gives CAISRDRVEKLFF.

This chain links TRBV5-1 with TRBJ2-1; 8 nucleotides align to TRBD2. V shed 4 bases, J shed 1 base, and the junction held 7 bases outside the gene matches. The CDR3 length is 16 residues. The germline V gene has CDR1 SGHRS and CDR2 YFSETQ. The CDR3 region has the DNA TGCGCCAGCAGCCCGGGCGGGGGGACATCCTACAATGAGCAGTTCTTC. Residues: CASSPGGGTSYNEQFF.

This chain links TRBV5-4 with TRBJ1-1; no clear D. This CDR3 spans 14 amino acids. Germline CDR1 reads SGHNT; CDR2 reads YYREEE (reference sequence). V lost 0 bases to trimming and J lost 5 bases, with 11 bases between them. The CDR3 reads CASSLAIVGTEAFF. The CDR3 bases are TGTGCCAGCAGCTTGGCCATCGTGGGGACTGAAGCTTTCTTT.

The chain joins TRBV5-1 to TRBJ1-5, with D possibly being TRBD1 (6 bases). V was clipped by 2 bases and J by 6 bases, with 9 bases between them. Germline V CDR1 and CDR2: SGHRS, YFSETQ. The CDR3 has 13 amino acids. In DNA, the CDR3 is TGCGCCAGCAGCTTAACAGGGTCTCAGCCCCAGCATTTT. Its protein product is CASSLTGSQPQHF.

This clone was detected only once. V gene TRBV11-2 combines with J gene TRBJ2-5; D possibly corresponds to TRBD2 (5 bases). Germline V gene sequence: CDR1 SGHAT, CDR2 FQNNGV. V dropped 4 bases and J dropped 1 base, with 13 bases sitting between them. This CDR3 comprises 15 residues. This CDR3 reads CASSYTGIAQETQYF. The CDR3 DNA reads as TGTGCCAGCAGCTACACCGGGATAGCCCAAGAGACCCAGTACTTC.

The chain uses TRBV19 and TRBJ1-2; 8 positions match TRBD1. The junction had 3 bases not matched to a gene; V was cut back by 1 base and J by 5 bases. The germline CDR1 and CDR2 sequences are LNHDA and SQIVND (reference sequence). CDR3 size: 14 residues. The CDR3 DNA sequence: TGTGCCAGTAGTATAGTTCGGACAGGGTATGGCTACACCTTC. This encodes CASSIVRTGYGYTF. The full variable domain, with the rest looked up from reference TRBV19 and TRBJ1-2, is DGGITQSPKYLFRKEGQNVTLSCEQNLNHDAMYWYRQDPGQGLRLIYYSQIVNDFQKGDIAEGYSVSREKKESFPLTVTSAQKNPTAFYLCASSIVRTGYGYTFGSGTRLTVV.

The V gene is TRBV6-5, the J gene TRBJ1-1; D is unclear. This CDR3 is 13 amino acids long. V was trimmed by 5 bases and J by 1 base, leaving 8 bases between them. Germline CDR1 is MNHEY and CDR2 is SVGAGI. The CDR3 spells CASSPSPNTEAFF. The CDR3 DNA follows: TGTGCCAGCAGTCCGTCCCCGAACACTGAAGCTTTCTTT.

The rearrangement uses TRBV19 and TRBJ1-4; 8 nucleotides align to TRBD1. V was pared by 9 bases and J by 6 bases, with 15 bases of the junction left unmatched. The CDR3 is made up of 16 amino acids. Looked up from germline, CDR1 is LNHDA and CDR2 is SQIVND (reference sequence). The CDR3 sequence is CASTDRGPRRYEKLFF. In DNA, the CDR3 is TGTGCCAGCACCGACAGGGGCCCCAGGAGATATGAAAAACTGTTTTTT.

The chain combines TRBV5-1 with TRBJ2-1, with 7 bases fitting TRBD2. Trimming took 4 bases from V and 7 from J; bases not matched to a gene: 11. The CDR3 runs 15 residues. Germline V gene sequence: CDR1 SGHRS, CDR2 YFSETQ. In DNA, the CDR3 is TGCGCCAGCAGCATCCCGACCGGGGGAGGGAATGAGCAGTTCTTC. It yields the protein CASSIPTGGGNEQFF.

The chain recombines TRBV5-4 with TRBJ1-1; 7 nucleotides match TRBD1. CDR1 is SGHNT and CDR2 is YYREEE in the germline V gene (reference sequence). This CDR3 spans 16 amino acids. V lost 5 bases, J lost 1 base, and 11 bases stayed unmatched. Here the CDR3 DNA reads TGTGCCAGCAGATCTCGGGGGACAGCAGAGAACACTGAAGCTTTCTTT. Amino acid sequence: CASRSRGTAENTEAFF.

The V call is TRBV24-1, the J call TRBJ2-3; D unresolved. The CDR3 has 12 residues. The V end was cut by 7 bases, the J end by 2 bases, with 6 bases between. Per germline, CDR1 KGHDR and CDR2 SFDVKD. The CDR3 protein is CATSENTDTQYF. For the CDR3, the DNA is TGTGCCACCAGCGAGAACACAGATACGCAGTATTTT.

J is TRBJ1-1 and V is TRBV5-1; no reliable D call. CDR3 length equals 14 residues. Germline V gene data show CDR1 as SGHRS and CDR2 as YFSETQ. V gave up 0 bases and J gave up 6 bases, with 12 bases separating them. The CDR3 region has the DNA TGCGCCAGCAGCTTGGTGGAAGGATGGGCTGAAGCTTTCTTT. It yields the protein CASSLVEGWAEAFF.

The gene calls are TRBV9 and TRBJ1-6, with TRBD1 identical over 8 bases. V shed 4 bases and J 10 bases; nucleotides not matched to a gene: 10. The CDR3 runs to 15 residues. The V gene's germline CDR1 is SGDLS and CDR2 YYNGEE. In DNA form, the CDR3 reads TGTGCCAGCAGCCAGGGGGCGAATGCTGAGTCACCCCTCCACTTT. Its translation is CASSQGANAESPLHF.

The chain carries TRBV7-9 and TRBJ2-2; D gene unclear. Germline V CDR1 and CDR2: SEHNR, FQNEAQ (reference sequence). Between the trimmed V and J ends, which lost 5 bases and 1 base, there was a span of 14 bases. CDR3 length: 16 residues. The CDR3 bases are TGTGCCAGCAGCCCCACGCGGAAGGGGAACACCGGGGAGCTGTTTTTT. It encodes CASSPTRKGNTGELFF.

V is TRBV14 and J is TRBJ2-7; D is ambiguous. Germline values: CDR1 SGHDN, CDR2 FVKESK. The ends were cut back, 1 base at V and 5 bases at J, with 12 bases in the middle. This CDR3 spans 14 amino acids. CDR3 coding DNA: TGTGCCAGCAGCCAAGTTGGCCCCTCGGACGAGCAGTACTTC. Translating it yields CASSQVGPSDEQYF.

This chain links TRBV3-1 (or the pseudogene TRBV3-2) with TRBJ1-2; weak D call: TRBD1 (5 bases). Trimming cost V 7 bases and J 0 bases, with 9 bases left between them. Germline assignment: CDR1 LGHDT and CDR2 YNNKEL (reference sequence). The CDR3 spans 13 residues. CDR3 bases: TGTGCCAGCATGGGGGATTCTAACTATGGCTACACCTTC. Amino acid sequence: CASMGDSNYGYTF.

V gene TRBV4-2 combines with J gene TRBJ1-5; D may be TRBD1 (5 bases). Germline loops: CDR1 LGHNA, CDR2 YNFKEQ. The CDR3 totals 16 residues. Deletions cut 4 bases from V and 5 bases from J, with 18 bases between. The CDR3 region has the DNA TGTGCCAGCAGCCCATCCCCGAGCAGGGAGGATCAGCCCCAGCATTTT. Translated, it gives CASSPSPSREDQPQHF.

CDR3 residues: CASSFQEADTQYF. CDR3 nucleotides: TGTGCCAGTAGTTTCCAAGAGGCAGATACGCAGTATTTT. The chain employs TRBV19 and TRBJ2-3; D gene uncertain. The CDR3 length is 13 residues. The ends were cut back, 5 bases at V and 4 bases at J, with 10 bases in the middle. Germline assignment: CDR1 LNHDA and CDR2 SQIVND (reference sequence).

J is TRBJ2-7 and V is TRBV14; D may be TRBD2 (7 bases). With 4 bases removed from V and 2 bases from J, the gap between germline ends came to 15 bases. This CDR3 is 15 amino acids long. Germline V gene data show CDR1 as SGHDN and CDR2 as FVKESK. CDR3 region: CASSRSGRGTYEQYF. For the CDR3, the DNA is TGTGCCAGCAGCCGATCAGGGAGGGGGACCTACGAGCAGTACTTC.

V is TRBV18 and J is TRBJ1-1; D is possibly TRBD1 (5 bases). The germline V gene has CDR1 KGHSH and CDR2 LQKENI. Trimming removed 0 bases from V and 8 bases from J, with 19 bases in between. This CDR3 comprises 16 residues. CDR3 region: CASSPPGQGLHPEAFF. The CDR3 bases are TGTGCCAGCTCACCACCAGGGCAGGGTTTACACCCAGAAGCTTTCTTT.

The chain couples TRBV7-9 to TRBJ1-1; TRBD1 agrees at 7 bases. Trimming at V came to 5 bases and at J to 5 bases, leaving 8 bases not matched to a gene. Germline V gene data show CDR1 as SEHNR and CDR2 as FQNEAQ (reference sequence). The CDR3 runs 14 residues. The CDR3: CASSLTGAGTEAFF. The DNA of the CDR3 is TGTGCCAGCAGCCTCACAGGGGCGGGGACTGAAGCTTTCTTT.

The CDR3 DNA is TGCGCCAGCAGCCAAGAAAAACTAGCGGGGGGCCTGGGTACAGATACGCAGTATTTT. Translating it yields CASSQEKLAGGLGTDTQYF. V is TRBV4-1 and J is TRBJ2-3; 12 bases match TRBD2. Looked up from germline, CDR1 is MGHRA and CDR2 is YSYEKL. Trimming at V came to 0 bases and at J to 3 bases, leaving 10 bases not matched to a gene. CDR3 size: 19 residues.

The chain has TRBV3-1 (or the pseudogene TRBV3-2) and TRBJ1-3; D not certain. CDR3 length: 13 residues. The germline V gene encodes CDR1 LGHDT and CDR2 YNNKEL (reference sequence). Deletions cut 1 base from V and 7 bases from J, with 8 bases between. The CDR3 nucleotides are TGTGCCAGCAGCCAAGTTCGTGCGAACACCATATATTTT. Amino acids: CASSQVRANTIYF.

This chain joins TRBV9 and TRBJ1-1; D possibly corresponds to TRBD1 (5 bases). The CDR3 length is 16 residues. The germline V gene has CDR1 SGDLS and CDR2 YYNGEE. The V end was cut by 0 bases, the J end by 6 bases, with 18 bases between. This CDR3 reads CASSVGGTYLGAEAFF. Written as DNA, the CDR3 is TGTGCCAGCAGCGTAGGAGGGACGTACCTTGGCGCTGAAGCTTTCTTT.

The chain links TRBV2 to TRBJ1-2, with 9 bases aligning to TRBD1. V shed 8 bases and J 8 bases; nucleotides not matched to a gene: 15. CDR3 size: 15 residues. Looked up from germline, CDR1 is SNHLY and CDR2 is FYNNEI. This CDR3 is CASGGGTGFLGGYTF. DNA for the CDR3: TGTGCCAGCGGAGGAGGGACAGGGTTCTTGGGGGGCTACACCTTC.

This chain links TRBV11-2 with TRBJ1-2; unclear D gene. The V end lost 3 bases, the J end lost 0 bases, and 11 bases lay between the germline ends. Looked up from germline, CDR1 is SGHAT and CDR2 is FQNNGV. The CDR3 is made up of 15 amino acids. The CDR3 DNA is TGTGCCAGCAGCTTTTTGACGGGCGCTAACTATGGCTACACCTTC. Its protein is CASSFLTGANYGYTF.

The chain carries TRBV6-1 and TRBJ2-7, with a tentative D call TRBD1 (8 bases). The CDR3 sequence is 19 residues long. V lost 2 bases to trimming and J lost 1 base, with 24 bases between them. Germline-derived CDR1 and CDR2 are MNHNS and SASEGT. The CDR3 bases are TGTGCCAGCAGTGAAACAACAGGGGGGGCCGCCAAAGATTCCTACGAGCAGTACTTC. It yields the protein CASSETTGGAAKDSYEQYF.

The chain couples TRBV3-1 (or the pseudogene TRBV3-2) to TRBJ1-2; no clear D gene. Trimming removed 1 base from V and 1 base from J, with 16 bases in between. CDR1 is LGHDT and CDR2 is YNNKEL in the germline V gene (reference sequence). CDR3 length equals 17 residues. The CDR3 nucleotides read TGTGCCAGCAGCCAAGGGCAGTCGAGTGGGGTTAACTATGGCTACACCTTC. Its translation: CASSQGQSSGVNYGYTF.

The genes are TRBV2 and TRBJ2-7; D possibly corresponds to TRBD1 (6 bases). V lost 7 bases to trimming and J lost 2 bases, with 21 bases between them. This CDR3 spans 16 amino acids. Germline assignment: CDR1 SNHLY and CDR2 FYNNEI. CDR3 amino acids: CASTLKGAGAPYEQYF. In nucleotides, the CDR3 is TGTGCCAGCACTTTAAAAGGGGCAGGGGCACCCTACGAGCAGTACTTC. Based on the CDR3 plus reference TRBV2 and TRBJ2-7, the full variable domain is EPEVTQTPSHQVTQMGQEVILRCVPISNHLYFYWYRQILGQKVEFLVSFYNNEISEKSEIFDDQFSVERPDGSNFTLKIRSTKLEDSAMYFCASTLKGAGAPYEQYFGPGTRLTVT.

V usage is TRBV11-2 and J usage is TRBJ2-2; 8 bases are a match to TRBD2. Germline V CDR1 and CDR2: SGHAT, FQNNGV. V lost 5 bases and J lost 2; bases outside the gene matches: 7. The CDR3 is 16 residues long. In nucleotides, the CDR3 is TGTGCCAGCAGCCCCGGACTAGCCGTTAACACCGGGGAGCTGTTTTTT. This gives the protein CASSPGLAVNTGELFF.

Here the CDR3 DNA reads TGTGCCAGTAGTAGGGCAGGAGGCTTTCAAGAGACCCAGTACTTC. It yields the protein CASSRAGGFQETQYF. The chain is built from TRBV19 and TRBJ2-5, with TRBD2 as a possible D gene (5 bases). This CDR3 has 15 amino acids. Germline V gene data show CDR1 as LNHDA and CDR2 as SQIVND (reference sequence). The V gene lost 4 bases and the J gene lost 2 bases, with 14 bases spanning the gap.